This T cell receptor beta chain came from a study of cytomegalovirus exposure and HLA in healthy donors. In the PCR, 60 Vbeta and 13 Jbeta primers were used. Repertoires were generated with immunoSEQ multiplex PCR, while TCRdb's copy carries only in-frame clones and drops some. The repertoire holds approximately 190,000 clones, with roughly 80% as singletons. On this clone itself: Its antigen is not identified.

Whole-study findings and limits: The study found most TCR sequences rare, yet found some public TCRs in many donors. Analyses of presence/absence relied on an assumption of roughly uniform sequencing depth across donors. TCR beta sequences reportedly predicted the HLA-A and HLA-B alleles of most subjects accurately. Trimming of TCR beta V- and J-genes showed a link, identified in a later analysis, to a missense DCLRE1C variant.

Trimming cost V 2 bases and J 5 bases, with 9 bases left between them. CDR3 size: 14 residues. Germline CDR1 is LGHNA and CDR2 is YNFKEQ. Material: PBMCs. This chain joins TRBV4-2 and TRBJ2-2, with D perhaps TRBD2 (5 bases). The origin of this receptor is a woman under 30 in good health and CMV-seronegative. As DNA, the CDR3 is TGTGCCAGCAGCCAACCCGAGCGGACCGGGGAGCTGTTTTTT. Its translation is CASSQPERTGELFF.